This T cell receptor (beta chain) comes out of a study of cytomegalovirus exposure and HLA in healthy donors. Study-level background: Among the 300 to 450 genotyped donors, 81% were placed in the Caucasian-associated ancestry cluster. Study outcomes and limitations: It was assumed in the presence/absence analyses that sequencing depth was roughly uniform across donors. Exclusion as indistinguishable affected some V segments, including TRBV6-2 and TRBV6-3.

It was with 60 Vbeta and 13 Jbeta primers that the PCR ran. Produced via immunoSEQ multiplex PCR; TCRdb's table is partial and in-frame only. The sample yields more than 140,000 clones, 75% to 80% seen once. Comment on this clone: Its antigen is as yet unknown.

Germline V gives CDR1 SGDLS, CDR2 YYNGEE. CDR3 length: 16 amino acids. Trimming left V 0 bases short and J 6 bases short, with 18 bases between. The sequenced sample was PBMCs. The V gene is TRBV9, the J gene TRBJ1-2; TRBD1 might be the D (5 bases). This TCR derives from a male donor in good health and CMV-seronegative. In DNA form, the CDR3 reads TGTGCCAGCAGCGTAGGCGGAGTGCCTGCGGGGGATGGCTACACCTTC. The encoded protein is CASSVGGVPAGDGYTF.